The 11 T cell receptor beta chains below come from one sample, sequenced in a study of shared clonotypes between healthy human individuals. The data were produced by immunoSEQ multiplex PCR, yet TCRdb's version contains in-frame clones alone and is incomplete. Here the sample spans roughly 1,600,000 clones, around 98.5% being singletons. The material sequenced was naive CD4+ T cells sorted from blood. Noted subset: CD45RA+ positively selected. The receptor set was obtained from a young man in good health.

The CDR3 coding sequence is TGTGCCAGCAGTTTATGGCGGGGGGGGGCAGATACGCAGTATTTT. It codes for CASSLWRGGADTQYF. V and J are TRBV28 and TRBJ2-3; 9 bases are shared with TRBD2. Germline loops: CDR1 MDHEN, CDR2 SYDVKM. The CDR3 sequence is 15 residues long. Trimming at V came to 0 bases and at J to 4 bases, leaving 2 bases not matched to a gene.

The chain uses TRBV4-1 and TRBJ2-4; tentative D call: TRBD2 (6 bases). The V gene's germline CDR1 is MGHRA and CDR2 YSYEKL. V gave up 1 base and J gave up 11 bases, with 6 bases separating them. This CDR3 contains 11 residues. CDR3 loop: CASSQGGVQYF. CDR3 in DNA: TGCGCCAGCAGCCAAGGGGGGGTTCAGTACTTC.

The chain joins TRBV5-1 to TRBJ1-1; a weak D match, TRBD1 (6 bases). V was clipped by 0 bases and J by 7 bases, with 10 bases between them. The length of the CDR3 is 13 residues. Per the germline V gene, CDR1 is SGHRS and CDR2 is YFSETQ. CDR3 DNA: TGCGCCAGCAGCTTGGCAGGGGTTGGTGAAGCTTTCTTT. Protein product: CASSLAGVGEAFF.

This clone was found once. The CDR3 loop reads CASSVPAGGDEQFF. Here the CDR3 DNA reads TGTGCCAGCAGCGTCCCCGCCGGCGGGGATGAGCAGTTCTTC. The V call is TRBV9, the J call TRBJ2-1; tentatively, D is TRBD2 (6 bases). Germline CDR1 is SGDLS and CDR2 is YYNGEE. Trimming stripped 2 bases from V and 8 bases from J, with 14 bases between. The CDR3 consists of 14 residues. The full variable domain, completed using reference TRBV9 and TRBJ2-1, is DSGVTQTPKHLITATGQRVTLRCSPRSGDLSVYWYQQSLDQGLQFLIQYYNGEERAKGNILERFSAQQFPDLHSELNLSSLELGDSALYFCASSVPAGGDEQFFGPGTRLTVL.

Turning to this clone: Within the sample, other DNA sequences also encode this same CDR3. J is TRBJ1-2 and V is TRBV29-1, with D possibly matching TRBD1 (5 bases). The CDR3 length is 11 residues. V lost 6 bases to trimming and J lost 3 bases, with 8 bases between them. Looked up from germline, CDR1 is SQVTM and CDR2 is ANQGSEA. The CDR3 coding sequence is TGCAGCGTCGGGACGGACTATGGCTACACCTTC. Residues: CSVGTDYGYTF. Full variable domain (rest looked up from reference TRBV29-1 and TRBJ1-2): SAVISQKPSRDICQRGTSLTIQCQVDSQVTMMFWYRQQPGQSLTLIATANQGSEATYESGFVIDKFPISRPNLTFSTLTVSNMSPEDSSIYLCSVGTDYGYTFGSGTRLTVV.

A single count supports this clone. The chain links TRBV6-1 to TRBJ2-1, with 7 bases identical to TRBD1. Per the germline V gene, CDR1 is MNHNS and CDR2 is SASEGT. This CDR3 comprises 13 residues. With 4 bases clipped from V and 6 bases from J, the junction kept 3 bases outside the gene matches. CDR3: CASSATGVNEQFF. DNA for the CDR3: TGTGCCAGCAGTGCCACAGGGGTCAATGAGCAGTTCTTC.

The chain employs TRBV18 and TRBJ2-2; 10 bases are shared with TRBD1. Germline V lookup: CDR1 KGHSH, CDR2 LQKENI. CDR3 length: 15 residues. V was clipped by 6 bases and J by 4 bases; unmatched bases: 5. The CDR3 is CASSRDRGATGELFF. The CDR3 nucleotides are TGTGCCAGCTCCCGGGACAGGGGAGCCACCGGGGAGCTGTTTTTT. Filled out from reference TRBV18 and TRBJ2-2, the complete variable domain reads NAGVMQNPRHLVRRRGQEARLRCSPMKGHSHVYWYRQLPEEGLKFMVYLQKENIIDESGMPKERFSAEFPKEGPSILRIQQVVRGDSAAYFCASSRDRGATGELFFGEGSRLTVL.

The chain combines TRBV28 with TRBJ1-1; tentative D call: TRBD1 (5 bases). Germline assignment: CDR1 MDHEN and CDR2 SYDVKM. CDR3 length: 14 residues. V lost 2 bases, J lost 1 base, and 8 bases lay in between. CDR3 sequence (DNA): TGTGCCAGCAGTTTACAGGGTCAGAACACTGAAGCTTTCTTT. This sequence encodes CASSLQGQNTEAFF.

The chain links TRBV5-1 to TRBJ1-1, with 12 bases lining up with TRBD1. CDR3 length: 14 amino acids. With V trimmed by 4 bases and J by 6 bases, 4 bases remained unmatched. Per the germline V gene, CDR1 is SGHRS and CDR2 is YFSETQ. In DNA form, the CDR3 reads TGCGCCAGCAGCCAGGGACAGGGGGCTGCTGAAGCTTTCTTT. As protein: CASSQGQGAAEAFF.

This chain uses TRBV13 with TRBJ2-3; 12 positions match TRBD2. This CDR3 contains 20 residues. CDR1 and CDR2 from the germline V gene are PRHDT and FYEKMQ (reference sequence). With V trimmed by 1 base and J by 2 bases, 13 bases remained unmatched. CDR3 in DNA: TGTGCCAGCAGCTTAGTGCCCCCTGGACTAGCGGGACGGACCACAGATACGCAGTATTTT. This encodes CASSLVPPGLAGRTTDTQYF.

CDR3 amino acids: CASSTRADEQYF. The CDR3 nucleotides are TGTGCCAGCTCCACCAGGGCCGACGAGCAGTACTTC. The chain employs TRBV18 and TRBJ2-7, with D maybe TRBD1 (5 bases). Germline-derived CDR1 and CDR2 are KGHSH and LQKENI. The CDR3 contains 12 residues. The V end lost 6 bases, the J end lost 5 bases, and 11 bases lay between the germline ends. Full variable domain (missing parts from reference TRBV18 and TRBJ2-7): NAGVMQNPRHLVRRRGQEARLRCSPMKGHSHVYWYRQLPEEGLKFMVYLQKENIIDESGMPKERFSAEFPKEGPSILRIQQVVRGDSAAYFCASSTRADEQYFGPGTRLTVT.